The 2 T cell receptor beta chains below all came from one sample that was sequenced in a study of blood T cell repertoires in COVID-19. Profiled with immunoSEQ multiplex PCR; TCRdb holds only in-frame clones, not every one. The sample consists of about 120,000 clones, 70% to 80% of them appearing once. Sequences were obtained from peripheral blood. The source of these receptors is a woman older than 75 with acute or convalescent COVID-19.

The chain uses TRBV7-3 and TRBJ1-2; 8 positions match TRBD1. The CDR3 contains 15 residues. Germline V gene sequence: CDR1 SGHTA, CDR2 FQGTGA. The V segment lost 5 bases and the J segment 8 bases; nucleotides outside the gene matches: 13. This CDR3 is CASSPQGQGSYGYTF. CDR3 bases: TGTGCCAGCAGCCCCCAAGGACAGGGATCCTACGGCTACACCTTC.

This chain joins TRBV3-1 (or the pseudogene TRBV3-2) and TRBJ1-4, with D possibly matching TRBD1 (5 bases). This CDR3 has 15 residues. Germline CDR1 is LGHDT and CDR2 is YNNKEL (reference sequence). The V end lost 2 bases, the J end lost 3 bases, and 10 bases lay between the germline ends. In nucleotides, the CDR3 is TGTGCCAGCAGCCAAAAGGGGCTGGCTAATGAAAAACTGTTTTTT. This translates into CASSQKGLANEKLFF.